Following are 15 T cell receptor beta chains from one sample sequenced in a study of T cell responses to AZD1222 COVID-19 vaccine. Profiled with immunoSEQ multiplex PCR; TCRdb holds only in-frame clones, not every one. Among some 120,000 clones, almost 90% were seen once, and the ten largest hold approximately 9.6%. The source was peripheral blood, collected on day 0 of AZD1222 vaccination. The origin of the receptors is an adult in good health.

This chain joins TRBV7-2 and TRBJ1-2, with TRBD1 as a possible D gene (5 bases). The CDR3 length is 14 residues. Trimming took off 3 bases at V and 8 bases at J, with 16 bases between the two ends. Germline CDR1 and CDR2: SGHTA and FQGNSA. CDR3 region: CASSFDERGGGYTF. Written as DNA, the CDR3 is TGTGCCAGCAGCTTCGACGAACGCGGGGGAGGCTACACCTTC.

The V call is TRBV19, the J call TRBJ2-4, with 9 nucleotides matching TRBD1. V trimming: 5 bases; J trimming: 1 base; junction bases outside the gene matches: 6. The CDR3 spans 16 residues. Germline V gene sequence: CDR1 LNHDA, CDR2 SQIVND (reference sequence). The chain's CDR3 is CASSVTGTGAKNIQYF. CDR3 DNA sequence: TGTGCCAGTAGTGTCACCGGGACAGGGGCCAAAAACATTCAGTACTTC.

The gene calls are TRBV10-3 and TRBJ2-7, with D perhaps matching TRBD2 (5 bases). With 4 bases removed from V and 3 bases from J, the gap between germline ends came to 10 bases. The CDR3 has 13 amino acids. Germline V gene lookup returns CDR1 ENHRY and CDR2 SYGVKD. The CDR3 protein is CAISGRLSYEQYF. The CDR3 bases are TGTGCCATCAGTGGGAGGTTAAGCTACGAGCAGTACTTC.

The chain carries TRBV2 and TRBJ1-2; 7 bases agree with TRBD1. CDR1 and CDR2 (germline): SNHLY, FYNNEI. The CDR3 is made up of 14 amino acids. After removal of 6 bases from V and 1 base from J, the junction contained 5 bases not matched to a gene. CDR3 amino acids: CASSLRQGNYGYTF. The CDR3 region has the DNA TGTGCCAGCAGCCTCCGACAGGGTAACTATGGCTACACCTTC.

The J gene is TRBJ2-7, the V gene TRBV6-5; 8 bases fit TRBD1. The CDR3 loop spans 15 amino acids. Trimming at V came to 6 bases and at J to 3 bases, leaving 10 bases not matched to a gene. Germline CDR1 MNHEY, CDR2 SVGAGI. CDR3 residues: CASRSGTGGGYEQYF. CDR3 coding DNA: TGTGCCAGCAGATCCGGGACAGGCGGCGGCTACGAGCAGTACTTC.

The V call is TRBV27, the J call TRBJ1-1; D may be TRBD1 (5 bases). Germline-derived CDR1 and CDR2 are MNHEY and SMNVEV (reference sequence). The CDR3 covers 14 residues. V gave up 6 bases and J gave up 3 bases, with 14 bases separating them. The CDR3 nucleotides read TGTGCCAGCAGGGGTACAGTGGGGCACACTGAAGCTTTCTTT. Translation: CASRGTVGHTEAFF.

The rearrangement uses TRBV6-5 and TRBJ1-3; no definite D call. The CDR3 runs to 15 residues. The V end lost 2 bases, the J end lost 2 bases, and 10 bases lay between the germline ends. Looked up from germline, CDR1 is MNHEY and CDR2 is SVGAGI. The CDR3 nucleotides are TGTGCCAGCAGTTACACCCCTGGGGCTGGAAACACCATATATTTT. Translated: CASSYTPGAGNTIYF.

In this sample, this clone turned up once. The rearrangement uses TRBV7-9 and TRBJ2-5; 7 bases are a match to TRBD1. Germline values: CDR1 SEHNR, CDR2 FQNEAQ (reference sequence). V lost 1 base and J lost 3; bases outside the gene matches: 8. This CDR3 has 16 residues. CDR3 in DNA: TGTGCCAGCAGCTTAGGGTCCGGGACAGTAAAAGAGACCCAGTACTTC. Residues: CASSLGSGTVKETQYF.

V is TRBV5-1 and J is TRBJ2-5; D is undetermined. Germline loops: CDR1 SGHRS, CDR2 YFSETQ. CDR3 length: 13 residues. Between the trimmed V and J ends, which lost 0 bases and 5 bases, there was a span of 8 bases. CDR3 sequence (DNA): TGCGCCAGCAGCTTGGGCCCAACGGAGACCCAGTACTTC. This sequence encodes CASSLGPTETQYF.

The gene calls are TRBV5-4 and TRBJ1-1; D not certain. CDR1 SGHNT and CDR2 YYREEE come from the germline V gene (reference sequence). CDR3 size: 15 residues. V was clipped by 0 bases and J by 2 bases, with 11 bases between them. CDR3 nucleotides: TGTGCCAGCAGCTTGGCCGGAAGAACTAACACTGAAGCTTTCTTT. Its translation: CASSLAGRTNTEAFF.

The chain links TRBV11-2 to TRBJ2-3; the D gene is possibly TRBD2 (5 bases). V was trimmed by 7 bases and J by 0 bases, leaving 14 bases between them. Germline CDR1 and CDR2: SGHAT and FQNNGV. The CDR3 is 15 amino acids. DNA of the CDR3: TGTGCCAGCAAGGGCGGGCCGACTAGCACAGATACGCAGTATTTT. Its protein is CASKGGPTSTDTQYF.

The chain links TRBV7-2 to TRBJ1-5, with D unclear. The CDR3 loop spans 13 amino acids. Trimming stripped 1 base from V and 1 base from J, with 2 bases between. The germline V gene has CDR1 SGHTA and CDR2 FQGNSA. The CDR3 region has the DNA TGTGCCAGCAGCTTAGAGAGCAATCAGCCCCAGCATTTT. It yields the protein CASSLESNQPQHF.

J is TRBJ1-2 and V is TRBV5-4; D is ambiguous. Germline-derived CDR1 and CDR2 are SGHNT and YYREEE (reference sequence). CDR3 length equals 13 residues. V lost 0 bases and J lost 4, with 7 bases in between. The CDR3 protein is CASSLDSGYGYTF. For the CDR3, the DNA is TGTGCCAGCAGCTTGGACTCGGGCTATGGCTACACCTTC.

This chain joins TRBV9 and TRBJ2-7, with 9 bases fitting TRBD1. Germline CDR1 is SGDLS and CDR2 is YYNGEE. J lost 6 bases, V lost 4 bases, and 14 bases had no gene match. The CDR3 runs 16 residues. In nucleotides, the CDR3 is TGTGCCAGCAGCCCGAGGACCGGGACAGGGAACTCCGAGCAGTACTTC. Its protein product is CASSPRTGTGNSEQYF.

V is TRBV7-9 and J is TRBJ1-2; a weak D match, TRBD1 (5 bases). The germline V gene encodes CDR1 SEHNR and CDR2 FQNEAQ (reference sequence). Trimming cost V 11 bases and J 6 bases, with 16 bases left between them. This CDR3 is built from 12 residues. The CDR3 DNA reads as TGTGCCGGCGGCCAGGGTCTACATGGCTACACCTTC. Translating gives CAGGQGLHGYTF.